In its sample, the clone carrying this TCR beta chain was seen a few times. Unique molecular identifiers were added to individual cDNA molecules. TCRdb re-called the 5' RACE reads through MiXCR, storing one row per CDR3 protein. The table records over 80,000 distinct CDR3 sequences, 9.5% to 15% of them present only once. This CDR3 is 14 amino acids long. V lost 3 bases and J 12 bases, leaving 18 bases between the germline ends. The data belong to a study of early T cells in non-severe SARS-CoV-2 infection. About the study: The input, bulk RNA from unsorted whole blood, was sequenced, and chains were unpaired.

The chain has TRBV12-3 or TRBV12-4 and TRBJ1-5, with D maybe TRBD1 (5 bases). The sequence derives from an adult who was a healthcare worker with PCR-confirmed SARS-CoV-2 infection or an uninfected control (not recorded which). The starting material was whole blood, obtained at baseline. CDR3 sequence reads: CASSFFRQGSVQHF. In DNA, the CDR3 is TGTGCCAGCAGTTTCTTCCGCCAGGGCTCCGTCCAGCATTTT.